Listed below are T cell receptor beta chains from one sample, sequenced in a study of blood T cells in healthy people across ages. TCRdb analysed the 5' RACE reads with MiXCR anew, one entry per CDR3 protein. The data show some 930,000 distinct CDR3 sequences, with 29% seen just once and 10% held by the top ten. The sample was also reused in another study, on T cells of mothers and their children.

The sequencing sample was made of blood. These receptors were collected from a woman between 35 and 50 years old in good health. Each CDR3 is given with its conserved first and last residue. Fields, in order: V gene, J gene, D gene, CDR3 length, clone size, CDR3 protein, CDR3 DNA. A D gene is named only where the DNA matches it firmly. Size tells how often a clone was seen (once, few, many) or the class of an expanded clone, and some rows leave it out.

TRBV7-6	TRBJ2-2	-	14	-	CACSPPRGAGELFF	TGTGCCTGCAGCCCCCCTAGGGGGGCCGGGGAGCTGTTTTTT
TRBV7-2	TRBJ2-7	TRBD1	15	-	CASSLYRDSSYEQYF	TGTGCCAGCAGCTTATACCGGGACAGCTCCTACGAGCAGTACTTC
TRBV15	TRBJ2-5	TRBD2	14	few	CATSRLAGQGSQYF	TGTGCCACCAGCAGATTAGCGGGCCAAGGTTCCCAGTACTTC
TRBV7-2	TRBJ2-7	-	16	many	CASSYERDLSSYEQYF	TGTGCCAGCAGCTACGAACGGGACTTAAGCTCCTACGAGCAGTACTTC
TRBV7-9	TRBJ1-2	-	15	many	CASSRSDSGTYGYTF	TGTGCCAGCAGCCGTAGTGACAGCGGGACCTATGGCTACACCTTC
TRBV6-5	TRBJ2-2	-	14	few	CASSYDGQFGERFF	TGTGCCAGCAGTTACGACGGACAGTTCGGGGAGCGGTTTTTT
TRBV11-1	TRBJ2-1	TRBD2	16	many	CASSLLGTGGHNEQFF	TGTGCCAGCAGCTTATTAGGTACGGGGGGGCACAATGAGCAGTTCTTC
TRBV6-2/TRBV6-3	TRBJ2-7	-	13	many	CASSYGDSYEQYF	TGTGCCAGCAGTTACGGGGACTCCTACGAGCAGTACTTC
TRBV9	TRBJ2-2	-	16	-	CASSVSARKNTGELFF	TGTGCCAGCAGCGTAAGTGCTAGGAAGAACACCGGGGAGCTGTTTTTT
TRBV7-9	TRBJ1-1	-	16	-	CASSLQVTRGGTEAFF	TGTGCCAGCAGCTTACAGGTAACAAGAGGGGGCACTGAAGCTTTCTTT
TRBV10-3	TRBJ2-3	-	15	-	CAISENGVSTDTQYF	TGTGCCATCAGTGAGAACGGGGTGAGCACAGATACGCAGTATTTT
TRBV9	TRBJ2-3	TRBD2	15	-	CASSGAGASTDTQYF	TGTGCCAGCAGCGGAGCGGGGGCTAGCACAGATACGCAGTATTTT
TRBV4-2	TRBJ2-5	-	15	-	CASSRAIGGGETQYF	TGTGCCAGTAGCCGAGCTATCGGAGGGGGAGAGACCCAGTACTTC
TRBV5-1	TRBJ2-6	TRBD1	17	-	CASSLGYRGTGANVLTF	TGCGCCAGCAGCTTGGGGTACAGGGGAACTGGGGCCAACGTCCTGACTTTC
TRBV7-2	TRBJ1-5	-	16	few	CASSPDRFRSGQPQHF	TGTGCCAGCAGCCCTGACAGGTTTCGGTCGGGGCAGCCCCAGCATTTT
TRBV5-1	TRBJ2-2	TRBD2	16	-	CASTLAGGTYTGELFF	TGCGCCAGCACCTTAGCGGGGGGAACCTACACCGGGGAGCTGTTTTTT
TRBV30	TRBJ2-6	-	12	few	CAWLSGANVLTF	TGTGCCTGGCTCTCTGGGGCCAACGTCCTGACTTTC
TRBV5-1	TRBJ2-5	TRBD2	14	few	CASSVGLAEEAQYF	TGCGCCAGCAGCGTGGGACTAGCCGAAGAGGCCCAGTACTTC
TRBV24-1	TRBJ2-1	-	11	many	CATSDHNEQFF	TGTGCCACCAGTGATCACAATGAGCAGTTCTTC
TRBV5-4	TRBJ2-1	-	14	many	CASSLGRVSDEQFF	TGTGCCAGCAGCTTGGGGAGGGTCTCGGATGAGCAGTTCTTC
TRBV6-6	TRBJ1-1	TRBD1	13	-	CASSSEGGAEAFF	TGTGCCAGCAGTTCCGAAGGGGGCGCTGAAGCTTTCTTT
TRBV12-3/TRBV12-4	TRBJ1-2	-	13	few	CASSLRETGGYTF	TGTGCCAGCAGTTTACGTGAGACAGGAGGCTACACCTTC
TRBV5-1	TRBJ2-1	-	13	-	CASRQSMSAEQFF	TGCGCCAGCAGGCAGTCGATGAGTGCTGAGCAGTTCTTC
TRBV28	TRBJ2-6	-	16	-	CASSLLWMRGANVLTF	TGTGCCAGCAGTTTGTTGTGGATGCGCGGGGCCAACGTCCTGACTTTC
TRBV28	TRBJ2-3	-	14	few	CASSPSNGVGAQYF	TGTGCCAGCAGCCCGTCAAACGGGGTTGGTGCGCAGTATTTT
TRBV7-2	TRBJ2-7	-	15	once	CASSEGRAGAYEQYF	TGTGCCAGCAGCGAAGGGCGTGCAGGCGCCTACGAGCAGTACTTC
TRBV20-1	TRBJ2-1	TRBD1	15	-	CSARDNRGVYNEQFF	TGCAGTGCTAGAGATAACAGGGGCGTCTACAATGAGCAGTTCTTC
TRBV6-1	TRBJ2-3	-	13	-	CASSEAQGDTQYF	TGTGCCAGCAGTGAAGCCCAAGGAGATACGCAGTATTTT
TRBV4-1	TRBJ1-5	-	13	-	CASSQHYGQPQHF	TGCGCCAGCAGCCAACATTACGGGCAGCCCCAGCATTTT
TRBV6-5	TRBJ1-2	-	15	-	CASSYGQRDVIGYTF	TGTGCCAGCAGTTACGGACAGAGGGACGTTATCGGCTACACCTTC
TRBV5-1	TRBJ2-7	TRBD2	16	few	CASSLTAGGPTYEQYF	TGCGCCAGCAGCTTGACGGCGGGGGGACCTACCTACGAGCAGTACTTC
TRBV28	TRBJ2-7	TRBD1	12	many	CASSRGQAEQYF	TGTGCCAGCAGCCGGGGACAGGCCGAGCAGTACTTC
TRBV7-2	TRBJ2-7	-	16	-	CASTLRRGRSSYEQYF	TGTGCCAGCACCTTAAGGCGCGGCAGGAGCTCCTACGAGCAGTACTTC
TRBV6-6	TRBJ1-1	-	16	-	CASSYSPWGRDTEAFF	TGTGCCAGCAGTTATAGCCCTTGGGGCCGGGACACTGAAGCTTTCTTT
TRBV3-1	TRBJ2-1	TRBD2	17	-	CASSQWASGGAYNEQFF	TGTGCCAGCAGCCAATGGGCTAGCGGGGGGGCCTACAATGAGCAGTTCTTC
TRBV29-1	TRBJ1-2	-	12	many	CSVITVISGYTF	TGCAGCGTGATCACCGTCATCAGTGGCTACACCTTC
TRBV3-1	TRBJ2-7	-	13	many	CASSRGRSYEQYF	TGTGCCAGCAGCCGAGGACGGTCCTACGAGCAGTACTTC
TRBV7-2	TRBJ2-7	TRBD1	15	many	CASSLGSTGTDEQYF	TGTGCCAGCAGCTTAGGGAGCACCGGGACAGACGAGCAGTACTTC
TRBV10-3	TRBJ1-1	-	16	-	CAISESPRVENTEAFF	TGTGCCATCAGTGAGTCGCCCAGGGTAGAGAACACTGAAGCTTTCTTT
TRBV28	TRBJ2-1	-	14	few	CASSLSNGYNEQFF	TGTGCCAGCAGTTTATCCAATGGGTACAATGAGCAGTTCTTC
TRBV7-9	TRBJ2-1	-	15	-	CASSLATLSRNEQFF	TGTGCCAGCAGCTTAGCTACATTGTCGAGGAATGAGCAGTTCTTC
TRBV28	TRBJ1-5	TRBD1	18	-	CASSDGPKTGGSNQPQHF	TGTGCCAGCAGTGATGGCCCCAAGACAGGGGGGAGTAATCAGCCCCAGCATTTT
TRBV29-1	TRBJ2-3	-	14	few	CSVEAEGPTDTQYF	TGCAGCGTTGAAGCCGAAGGTCCCACAGATACGCAGTATTTT
TRBV12-3/TRBV12-4	TRBJ2-7	TRBD2	15	-	CASSYLAGFSYEQYF	TGTGCCAGCAGTTACTTAGCGGGTTTCTCCTACGAGCAGTACTTC
TRBV29-1	TRBJ1-6	TRBD1	15	-	CSVTLTGGDGSPLHF	TGCAGCGTAACCCTGACAGGGGGCGATGGGTCACCCCTCCACTTT
TRBV18	TRBJ1-5	TRBD1	13	-	CASTTGNNQPQHF	TGTGCCAGCACGACAGGGAACAATCAGCCCCAGCATTTT
TRBV18	TRBJ1-1	-	13	-	CASSPQLNTEAFF	TGTGCCAGCAGTCCGCAGTTGAACACTGAAGCTTTCTTT
TRBV20-1	TRBJ2-7	-	14	-	CSARAGQVLGEQYF	TGCAGTGCTAGAGCGGGGCAGGTTCTTGGCGAGCAGTACTTC
TRBV11-2	TRBJ2-5	TRBD1	15	-	CASSPRGNRGETQYF	TGTGCCAGCAGCCCACGAGGAAACAGGGGAGAGACCCAGTACTTC
TRBV6-6	TRBJ1-2	-	16	-	CASSYSAGLANYGYTF	TGTGCCAGCAGTTACTCGGCAGGGTTGGCCAACTATGGCTACACCTTC
TRBV20-1	TRBJ2-7	-	15	few	CSAPPRASGSYEQYF	TGCAGTGCTCCCCCGAGGGCAAGTGGGTCCTACGAGCAGTACTTC
TRBV7-2	TRBJ2-7	-	13	many	CASTNVGPYEQYF	TGTGCCAGCACCAACGTAGGACCCTACGAGCAGTACTTC
TRBV6-2/TRBV6-3	TRBJ2-1	-	14	-	CASSYLGTDNEQFF	TGTGCCAGCAGTTACCTTGGGACCGACAATGAGCAGTTCTTC
TRBV6-5	TRBJ2-5	-	15	-	CASSPRGTLQETQYF	TGTGCCAGCAGTCCTAGAGGGACTCTCCAAGAGACCCAGTACTTC
TRBV20-1	TRBJ1-4	-	14	-	CSGTRGGTNEKLFF	TGCAGTGGCACCCGGGGCGGGACTAATGAAAAACTGTTTTTT
TRBV29-1	TRBJ2-5	-	14	many	CSVVGPYVQETQYF	TGCAGCGTTGTAGGTCCCTACGTCCAAGAGACCCAGTACTTC
TRBV10-3	TRBJ1-2	TRBD1	12	many	CAISGTGLGYTF	TGTGCCATCAGCGGGACAGGCCTTGGCTACACCTTC
TRBV7-2	TRBJ1-6	TRBD1	15	many	CASSYRTGGNSPLHF	TGTGCCAGCAGCTATCGGACAGGGGGAAATTCACCCCTCCACTTT
TRBV24-1	TRBJ1-2	-	14	few	CATSDPGGDFGYTF	TGTGCCACCAGTGACCCGGGAGGGGATTTTGGCTACACCTTC